This is a list of T cell receptor beta chains from one sample in a study of T-cell reconstitution after alpha-beta-depleted transplantation in children. From the PCR reads, TCRdb called clonotypes with MiXCR, one entry per CDR3 protein. The sample includes fewer than 550,000 distinct CDR3 sequences, 10% to 12% of them seen just once. The sample was PBMCs, mostly from graft donor cells, taken 180 days after TCRalphabeta/CD19-depleted stem cell transplant. The source of these receptors is a female patient between 2 and 10 years old who had a stem cell transplant for aplastic anemia, so the T cells may come from the graft donor. The CDR3 runs from the conserved cysteine through the conserved F or W. The D gene is left open where the match is weak. The size field is filled for only some rows; it gives once, few, many or a size class.

v_call	j_call	clone_size	d_call	cdr3_nt	cdr3_aa
TRBV28	TRBJ2-4	-	-	TGTGCCAGCAGTTTACTGACAGTGCTTGTCAGGGGCAGTGCCAAAAACATTCAGTACTTC	CASSLLTVLVRGSAKNIQYF
TRBV12-3/TRBV12-4	TRBJ2-7	-	-	TGTGCCAGCAGCCCTTCGGGGGTTAGCGGTTACTACGAGCAGTACTTC	CASSPSGVSGYYEQYF
TRBV5-1	TRBJ2-3	few	TRBD2	TGCGCCAGCAGCTTGGCCGGGTCTAGCGGGAGCCCTTGGGGAGATACGCAGTATTTT	CASSLAGSSGSPWGDTQYF
TRBV3-1	TRBJ1-6	many	-	TGTGCCAGCAGCCAGAAAACAGGGAATTCACCCCTCCACTTT	CASSQKTGNSPLHF
TRBV20-1	TRBJ1-3	-	-	TGCAGTGCCCGGAACACAGACACCATATATTTT	CSARNTDTIYF
TRBV7-8	TRBJ2-7	-	TRBD2	TGTGCCAGCAGCTCCTGGACTAGCGGAAATGGATATCTCGGGGAGCAGTACTTC	CASSSWTSGNGYLGEQYF
TRBV29-1	TRBJ2-1	-	-	TGCAGCGCCCACGGGGCAGTTTTCTCCTACAATGAGCAGTTCTTC	CSAHGAVFSYNEQFF
TRBV10-3	TRBJ2-3	-	TRBD2	TGTGCCATCAGTGAGTCCCCTAGCGGGAGTAGCTCAGATACGCAGTATTTT	CAISESPSGSSSDTQYF
TRBV4-1	TRBJ2-1	-	-	TGCGCCAGCAGCCAAGATCCCCGAGTGGGCTACAATGAGCAGTTCTTC	CASSQDPRVGYNEQFF
TRBV7-8	TRBJ2-7	-	TRBD2	TGTGCCAGCAGCTTAGCAGGGACTAGCGGGCACGAGCAGTACTTC	CASSLAGTSGHEQYF
TRBV12-3/TRBV12-4	TRBJ1-1	few	-	TGTGCCAGCATCGGCGGAGCTTTCTTT	CASIGGAFF
TRBV28	TRBJ1-4	once	TRBD1	TGTGCCAGCAGCCACCTTTTCGGACAGGGGGGCGAAAAACTGTTTTTT	CASSHLFGQGGEKLFF
TRBV12-3/TRBV12-4	TRBJ1-2	few	TRBD1	TGTGCCAGCAGCCAAGGGGGACAGGGTAAAGGCTACACCTTC	CASSQGGQGKGYTF
TRBV29-1	TRBJ1-2	-	TRBD1	TGCAGCGTTGTCAAGGGACAGGGACCCTCGGGCTATGGCTACACCTTC	CSVVKGQGPSGYGYTF
TRBV10-2	TRBJ1-2	many	TRBD1	TGCGCCAGCAGTGCCCCGGACAGGGCTAACTATGGCTACACCTTC	CASSAPDRANYGYTF
TRBV20-1	TRBJ1-2	few	-	TGCAGTGCTAGAGACCCCGGGACACCCTTCTATGGCTACACCTTC	CSARDPGTPFYGYTF
TRBV7-3	TRBJ2-3	few	-	TGTGCCAGCAGCTTAAGAGGTCCCGGGACTCACACAGATACGCAGTATTTT	CASSLRGPGTHTDTQYF
TRBV7-9	TRBJ1-4	-	-	TGTGCCAGCAGCCTCCCCTTGAGAGAAAAACTGTTTTTT	CASSLPLREKLFF
TRBV27	TRBJ2-1	-	TRBD2	TGTGCCTCCGGGACTAGCGGGATATCCCCAATCAATGAGCAGTTCTTC	CASGTSGISPINEQFF
TRBV20-1	TRBJ2-7	few	-	TGCAGTGAGAGCTACGAGCAGTACTTC	CSESYEQYF
TRBV25-1	TRBJ2-4	-	TRBD1	TGTGCCAGCGGACTGACAGGGGGGGACATTCAGTACTTC	CASGLTGGDIQYF
TRBV5-1	TRBJ2-1	few	TRBD2	TGCGCCAGCAGGTGGCCGGAGACTAGCGGGAGAAGACATATCAATGAGCAGTTCTTC	CASRWPETSGRRHINEQFF
TRBV4-2	TRBJ1-1	-	TRBD1	TGTGCCAGCAGCCATGACGACAGGGGGCGGGGGAACACTGAAGCTTTCTTT	CASSHDDRGRGNTEAFF
TRBV19	TRBJ2-1	-	-	TGTGCCAGTAGTATGAGGGAGATCGGTGAGCAGTTCTTC	CASSMREIGEQFF
TRBV10-3	TRBJ1-3	few	-	TGTGCCATCAGGACCCGGGACCCCTCCCCTGGAAACACCATATATTTT	CAIRTRDPSPGNTIYF
TRBV20-1	TRBJ2-1	few	TRBD2	TGCAGTGCTAGAGCCGGGACTAGCGGGGACGATGAGCAGTTCTTC	CSARAGTSGDDEQFF
TRBV6-2/TRBV6-3	TRBJ2-3	few	TRBD2	TGTGCCAGCAGGCCACTAGCGGGAGCAGATACGCAGTATTTT	CASRPLAGADTQYF
TRBV20-1	TRBJ2-3	few	-	TGCAGTGCTAGGGAAGACCTTAAGGGCCGATTAAGCACAGATACGCAGTATTTT	CSAREDLKGRLSTDTQYF
TRBV3-1	TRBJ2-5	-	TRBD2	TGTGCCACCTTTCCCCAGGGACTAGCGGGAGTCTTCGGCGAGACCCAGTACTTC	CATFPQGLAGVFGETQYF
TRBV29-1	TRBJ2-3	many	-	TGCAGCGTTGACTCTATTACGGATGGGACCCAAGATACGCAGTATTTT	CSVDSITDGTQDTQYF
TRBV20-1	TRBJ2-1	-	TRBD2	TGCAGTGCAATAGCGGGAGGGACCTACAATGAGCAGTTCTTC	CSAIAGGTYNEQFF
TRBV6-5	TRBJ2-7	-	TRBD1	TGTGCCAGCAGTTACCTCGGGACAGCGACCTACGAGCAGTACTTC	CASSYLGTATYEQYF
TRBV15	TRBJ1-1	few	TRBD1	TGTGCCACCAGCAGAGAGTGGGGACAGGGTGTTTCGACTGAAGCTTTCTTT	CATSREWGQGVSTEAFF
TRBV13	TRBJ2-7	-	TRBD2	TGTGCCAGCAGCTTAGATGGGAATCGTCTAGCGGTCTACGAGCAGTACTTC	CASSLDGNRLAVYEQYF
TRBV29-1	TRBJ1-2	few	-	TGCAGCGTTGAAGGTCCAGGGTCGGACTATGGCTACACCTTC	CSVEGPGSDYGYTF
TRBV27	TRBJ2-5	few	-	TGTGCCAGCAGTCAATATCCGGTCGAGACCCAGTACTTC	CASSQYPVETQYF
TRBV27	TRBJ1-5	-	-	TGTGCCAGCAGCCCCGAAGGGCCACCGGGGCAGCCCCAGCATTTT	CASSPEGPPGQPQHF
TRBV2	TRBJ2-5	-	TRBD1	TGTGCCAGCAGTGAAGCGCTTCTTGGGACAGGGCACCGGGAGACCCAGTACTTC	CASSEALLGTGHRETQYF
TRBV4-3	TRBJ2-4	many	TRBD2	TGCGCCAGCAGCCAATGGGGCCTAGCGGGATCTTTGGGGGGGAGAAACATTCAGTACTTC	CASSQWGLAGSLGGRNIQYF
TRBV12-5	TRBJ2-3	few	TRBD1	TGTGCTAGTGGTCAATGGACAGGGGATACGCAGTATTTT	CASGQWTGDTQYF
TRBV3-1	TRBJ2-5	-	-	TGTGCCAGCAGCCAATCCCGAGGTTCCCAAGAGACCCAGTACTTC	CASSQSRGSQETQYF
TRBV4-1	TRBJ1-6	-	-	TGCGCCAGCAGCCAGGCCGCGCGGGGGACTAATTCACCCCTCCACTTT	CASSQAARGTNSPLHF